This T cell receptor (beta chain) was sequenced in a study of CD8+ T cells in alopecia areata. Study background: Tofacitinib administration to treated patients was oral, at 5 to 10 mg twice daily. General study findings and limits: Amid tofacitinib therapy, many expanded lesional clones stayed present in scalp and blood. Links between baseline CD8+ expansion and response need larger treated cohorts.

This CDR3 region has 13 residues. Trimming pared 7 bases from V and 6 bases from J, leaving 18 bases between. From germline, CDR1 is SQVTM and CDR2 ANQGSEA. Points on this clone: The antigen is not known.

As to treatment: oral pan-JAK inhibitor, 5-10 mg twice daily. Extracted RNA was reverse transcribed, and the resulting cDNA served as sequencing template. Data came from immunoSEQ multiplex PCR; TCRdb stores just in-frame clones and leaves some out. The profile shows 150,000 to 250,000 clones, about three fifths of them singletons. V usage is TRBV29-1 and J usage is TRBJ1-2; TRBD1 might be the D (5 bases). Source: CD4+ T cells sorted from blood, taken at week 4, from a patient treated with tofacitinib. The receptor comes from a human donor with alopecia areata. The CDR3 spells CSGGRDPEDGYTF. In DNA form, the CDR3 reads TGCAGCGGGGGACGGGACCCCGAGGATGGCTACACCTTC.